This T cell receptor (beta chain) originates from a study of blood T cells in healthy people across ages. General study findings and limits: The CMV status of each donor remained undetermined, and this could have confounded shifts in expanded clonotypes.

In regard to this clonotype: The antigen is not known. A read error is possible here, since a much larger clone lies one base away.

Sample donors were healthy Caucasian individuals that came from Russia, aged 6 to 90. Isolation recovered at least 6 million PBMCs from every sample. A second PCR of about 6 to 12 cycles used a sample-barcoded 5' primer and a J-beta primer mix. Each CDR3 protein gets one entry after TCRdb re-called the 5' RACE reads with MiXCR. The table records some 700,000 distinct CDR3 sequences, more than 40% of them present only once. Sequencing was carried out using blood. The sequence came from a woman aged 55-75 years in good health.

The CDR3 protein is CASSRQAMREQYF. In nucleotides, the CDR3 is TGCGCCAGCAGTCGACAGGCAATGAGGGAGCAGTACTTC. This chain joins TRBV5-1 and TRBJ2-7; weak D call: TRBD1 (6 bases). The CDR3 loop spans 13 amino acids. V was clipped by 5 bases and J by 7 bases, with 16 bases between them. Germline V gene sequence: CDR1 SGHRS, CDR2 YFSETQ.